The present TCR beta chain was sequenced within a study of molecular identifiers for immune sequencing clone quantification. TCRdb analysed the PCR reads with MiXCR anew, one entry per CDR3 protein. The profile shows hundreds of thousands of distinct CDR3 sequences, 25% of them singletons. With V trimmed by 5 bases and J by 2 bases, 7 bases remained unmatched. Germline CDR1 SGHTA, CDR2 FQGNSA. This CDR3 comprises 15 residues. As CD8+CD4-CCR7+CD45RA+ cells, naive CD8 T cells were sorted. The TCR sequence derives from a human donor in good health. Some libraries in this study had Jurkat cell RNA spiked in. Sample: naive CD8+ T cells from blood, with Jurkat cell RNA spiked in. Subset of the sample: FACS-sorted CD8+CD4-CCR7+CD45RA+ naive T cells. The V and J genes are TRBV7-2 and TRBJ2-7; 9 bases are shared with TRBD2. The CDR3 sequence is CASSPRTSVTYEQYF. CDR3 DNA sequence: TGTGCCAGCAGCCCTCGGACTAGCGTGACCTACGAGCAGTACTTC.